The 20 T cell receptor beta chains below all came from one sample that was sequenced in a study of response to subunit inactivated influenza vaccine. TCRdb reprocessed the RT-PCR reads with MiXCR, giving one entry per CDR3 protein. The sample contains hundreds of thousands of distinct CDR3 sequences, around 14% of which appear only once. This sample comprised PBMCs from blood, obtained approximately 15 days before vaccination. These receptor sequences come from a man in his fifties or sixties who received an inactivated influenza vaccine.

This clonotype was observed many times. The CDR3 coding sequence is TGCGCCAGCAGCCAAACGTTCTCCGGACAGCTTACTGGAAACACCATATATTTT. Translated, it gives CASSQTFSGQLTGNTIYF. This chain uses TRBV4-3 with TRBJ1-3; possibly TRBD1 for D (6 bases). CDR1 and CDR2 (germline): LGHNA, YSLEER. V was cut by 2 bases and J by 2 bases, with 19 bases left in between. This CDR3 has 18 residues.

In its sample, this clonotype was seen a few times. The chain carries TRBV20-1 and TRBJ2-7; possible D gene TRBD1, 6 bases. Per germline, CDR1 DFQATT and CDR2 SNEGSKA (reference sequence). CDR3 length: 14 residues. Trimming cost V 3 bases and J 3 bases, with 15 bases left between them. CDR3 region: CSARGQWGSYEQYF. CDR3 DNA: TGCAGTGCTAGGGGACAATGGGGCAGCTACGAGCAGTACTTC.

The rearrangement uses TRBV6-2 or TRBV6-3 and TRBJ1-5; 7 nucleotides agree with TRBD1. CDR1 and CDR2 (germline): MNHEY, SVGEGT. This CDR3 has 17 amino acids. Trimming at V came to 0 bases and at J to 3 bases, leaving 8 bases not matched to a gene. CDR3 residues: CASSYSRQGVNNQPQHF. The DNA for the CDR3 is TGTGCCAGCAGTTACTCGAGGCAGGGGGTCAACAATCAGCCCCAGCATTTT.

This chain uses TRBV28 with TRBJ2-5; D is possibly TRBD2 (6 bases). This CDR3 contains 12 residues. Between the trimmed V and J ends, which lost 10 bases and 7 bases, there was a span of 16 bases. The germline V gene has CDR1 MDHEN and CDR2 SYDVKM. The CDR3 coding sequence is TGTGCCACCATCCGGGTGGGAGGGACCCAGTACTTC. Amino acids: CATIRVGGTQYF.

This clonotype was seen at least ten times. This may come from a read error, since a much larger clone is one base off. The V call is TRBV20-1, the J call TRBJ1-5, with D hard to call. V dropped 1 base and J dropped 0 bases, with 1 base sitting between them. CDR1 is DFQATT, CDR2 SNEGSKA, per germline (reference sequence). CDR3 length: 12 residues. This chain's CDR3 is CSARVSNQPQHF. The DNA for the CDR3 is TGCAGTGCTAGAGTTAGCAATCAGCCCCAGCATTTT.

V is TRBV30 and J is TRBJ2-7; no definite D call. V lost 1 base to trimming and J lost 6 bases, with 7 bases between them. The V gene's germline CDR1 is GTSNPN and CDR2 SVGIG (reference sequence). This CDR3 is built from 11 residues. This CDR3 reads CAWSALGEQYF. CDR3 nucleotide sequence: TGTGCCTGGAGTGCTTTAGGCGAGCAGTACTTC.

The table lists this clonotype with a few counts. The J gene is TRBJ2-1, the V gene TRBV15; TRBD2 agrees at 10 bases. CDR3 length: 15 residues. Losses at the gene ends were 3 bases for V and 4 bases for J; bases not matched to a gene: 3. Germline V gene lookup returns CDR1 LNHNV and CDR2 YYDKDF (reference sequence). CDR3 residues: CATSRVAGGYNEQFF. The DNA for the CDR3 is TGTGCCACCAGCAGGGTAGCGGGAGGTTACAATGAGCAGTTCTTC.

V is TRBV20-1 and J is TRBJ1-6; D remains ambiguous. CDR3 length: 13 residues. Looked up from germline, CDR1 is DFQATT and CDR2 is SNEGSKA (reference sequence). CDR3 residues: CMGWAPNSSPLHF. In nucleotides, the CDR3 is TGCATGGGATGGGCCCCGAATAGTTCACCCCTCCACTTT.

This clonotype turned up a few times. V and J are TRBV20-1 and TRBJ2-5; D is undetermined. This CDR3 has 14 amino acids. CDR1 is DFQATT, CDR2 SNEGSKA, per germline (reference sequence). V was pared by 0 bases and J by 5 bases, with 13 bases between. The CDR3 region has the DNA TGCAGTGCTAGAGAAGTAGGGCGTCGGGAGACCCAGTACTTC. Translation gives CSAREVGRRETQYF.

There are many counts of this clonotype. In nucleotides, the CDR3 is TGCGCCAGCAGCTGGACTAGCGGGGGAACCGGGGAGCTGTTTTTT. Translating gives CASSWTSGGTGELFF. The chain couples TRBV5-1 to TRBJ2-2; 13 bases line up with TRBD2. This CDR3 has 15 residues. Unmatched junction bases numbered 1, after V lost 3 bases and J lost 5 bases. Looked up from germline, CDR1 is SGHRS and CDR2 is YFSETQ.

This clonotype turned up a few times. The chain has TRBV6-2 or TRBV6-3 and TRBJ2-1; 7 bases agree with TRBD1. Germline assignment: CDR1 MNHEY and CDR2 SVGEGT. The CDR3 has 15 residues. The V segment lost 4 bases and the J segment 4 bases; nucleotides outside the gene matches: 7. The CDR3 is CASSSRRDRYNEQFF. The DNA of the CDR3 is TGTGCCAGCAGTTCCCGCCGGGACAGATACAATGAGCAGTTCTTC.

The chain is built from TRBV12-3 or TRBV12-4 and TRBJ2-7, with TRBD2 matching over 8 bases. V lost 3 bases, J lost 3 bases, and 7 bases stayed unmatched. There are 15 residues in the CDR3. This CDR3 is CASSLGGRPYYEQYF. CDR3 in DNA: TGTGCCAGCAGTTTGGGCGGGAGGCCATACTACGAGCAGTACTTC.

The CDR3 nucleotides read TGTGCCAGCAAGTCGGTAAAGGGCTACACTGAAGCTTTCTTT. It is translated as CASKSVKGYTEAFF. The chain joins TRBV25-1 to TRBJ1-1; D gene uncertain. V lost 7 bases to trimming and J lost 3 bases, with 15 bases between them. The CDR3 spans 14 residues. Germline loops: CDR1 MGHDK, CDR2 SYGVNS. Full variable domain (missing parts from reference TRBV25-1 and TRBJ1-1): EADIYQTPRYLVIGTGKKITLECSQTMGHDKMYWYQQDPGMELHLIHYSYGVNSTEKGDLSSESTVSRIRTEHFPLTLESARPSHTSQYLCASKSVKGYTEAFFGQGTRLTVV.

This clonotype came up a few times. The chain joins TRBV29-1 to TRBJ2-1; TRBD2 agrees at 9 bases. Per germline, CDR1 SQVTM and CDR2 ANQGSEA. The CDR3 totals 15 residues. Germline trimming cut 4 bases from V and 7 bases from J; bases unmatched to any gene: 11. In DNA, the CDR3 is TGCAGCGTTGCACCTAGACTAGCGGCTCTTAATGAGCAGTTCTTC. Translating it yields CSVAPRLAALNEQFF.

For this clonotype: Mismatch with germline at one junction end may stem from a read error. The rearrangement links TRBV27 to TRBJ1-1; TRBD1 might be the D (6 bases). The germline CDR1 and CDR2 sequences are MNHEY and SMNVEV (reference sequence). The CDR3 contains 15 residues. Here the CDR3 DNA reads TGTGCCAGCTGTTTATCCGAATCTACAGGGACTGAAGCTTTCTTT. This encodes CASCLSESTGTEAFF.

In DNA form, the CDR3 reads TGCGCCAGCAGCCAGCCTAAGCGCCGGGCGCTTAACACTGAAGCTTTCTTT. Its protein is CASSQPKRRALNTEAFF. The genes are TRBV4-1 and TRBJ1-1; no clear D. Trimming shortened V by 3 bases and J by 2 bases, and 19 bases separated the two germline ends. The CDR3 has 17 amino acids. Germline V gene data show CDR1 as MGHRA and CDR2 as YSYEKL.

In this sample, this clonotype turned up many times. The rearrangement links TRBV29-1 to TRBJ2-3; a possible D gene is TRBD2 (5 bases). Trimming pared 3 bases from V and 4 bases from J, leaving 17 bases between. Germline V CDR1 and CDR2: SQVTM, ANQGSEA. CDR3 length equals 15 residues. For the CDR3, the DNA is TGCAGCGTTGATGCGGGTACAATCACGGCAGATACGCAGTATTTT. Its translation: CSVDAGTITADTQYF.

The chain joins TRBV11-2 to TRBJ2-3; perhaps TRBD1 as D (6 bases). The CDR3 is made up of 13 amino acids. Germline CDR1 reads SGHAT; CDR2 reads FQNNGV. V was shortened by 6 bases and J by 0 bases, with 7 bases between the two germline ends. The CDR3 DNA sequence: TGTGCCAGCAGGGGGGCTAGCACAGATACGCAGTATTTT. As protein: CASRGASTDTQYF.

V gene TRBV4-3 combines with J gene TRBJ1-1; no firm D call. This CDR3 region has 14 residues. Germline V gives CDR1 LGHNA, CDR2 YSLEER. V dropped 3 bases and J dropped 5 bases, with 13 bases sitting between them. As DNA, the CDR3 is TGCGCCAGCAGCCAGAGCAGTTTAGGGACTGAAGCTTTCTTT. This encodes CASSQSSLGTEAFF.

The chain couples TRBV4-1 to TRBJ1-1; D is perhaps TRBD1 (6 bases). V dropped 1 base and J dropped 5 bases, with 11 bases sitting between them. The germline V gene has CDR1 MGHRA and CDR2 YSYEKL. This CDR3 has 14 amino acids. CDR3 sequence (DNA): TGCGCCAGCAGCCAAGTAACAGGGTGGACTGAAGCTTTCTTT. Translating gives CASSQVTGWTEAFF.